This T cell receptor beta chain was sequenced for a study of T cells in narcolepsy. Overall study context: Donors had narcolepsy type 1 or type 2, or were healthy controls.

The CDR3 sequence is 14 residues long. CDR1 and CDR2 from the germline V gene are SGDLS and YYNGEE. The V end was cut by 4 bases, the J end by 6 bases, with 13 bases between. TCRdb's table, derived via immunoSEQ multiplex PCR, lists solely in-frame clones and lacks some. The sample lists under 40,000 clones; 70% to 80% were seen once. Whole-study findings and limits: Autoreactive HCRT-specific and TRIB2-specific clonotypes were marked in same-patient CSF-versus-blood CD4+ comparisons. Healthy controls reportedly lacked the autoreactive clonotypes serially found in patients' blood. Autoreactive clone sequences were missing from some blood memory CD4+ repertoires.

About this clone itself: Its cognate antigen is unknown.

The receptor comes from a human donor with narcolepsy. The chain recombines TRBV9 with TRBJ2-2; D unclear. Sequencing was carried out using CD45RA- memory CD4+ T cells from PBMCs. The CDR3 DNA sequence: TGTGCCAGCAGCCCTATGGCCGGAGCCGGGGAGCTGTTTTTT. Amino acids: CASSPMAGAGELFF.